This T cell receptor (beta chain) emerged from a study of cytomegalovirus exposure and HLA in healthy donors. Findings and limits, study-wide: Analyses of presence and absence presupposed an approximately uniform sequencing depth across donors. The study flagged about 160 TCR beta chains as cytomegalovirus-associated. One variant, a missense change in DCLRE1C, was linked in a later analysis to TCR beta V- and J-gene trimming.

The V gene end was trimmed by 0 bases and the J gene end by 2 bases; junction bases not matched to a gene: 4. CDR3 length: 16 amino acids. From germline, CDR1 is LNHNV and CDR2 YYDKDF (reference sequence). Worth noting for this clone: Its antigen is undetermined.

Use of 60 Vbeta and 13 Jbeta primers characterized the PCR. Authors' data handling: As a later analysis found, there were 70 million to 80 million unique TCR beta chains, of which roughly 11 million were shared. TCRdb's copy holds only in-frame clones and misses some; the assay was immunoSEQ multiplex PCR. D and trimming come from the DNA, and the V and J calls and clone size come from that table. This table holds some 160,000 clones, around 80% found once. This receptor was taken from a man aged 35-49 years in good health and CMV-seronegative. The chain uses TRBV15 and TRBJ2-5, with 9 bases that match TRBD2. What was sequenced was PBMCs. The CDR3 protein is CATSRDRAGGQETQYF. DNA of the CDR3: TGTGCCACCAGCAGAGATCGAGCGGGGGGACAAGAGACCCAGTACTTC.